This entry lists 6 T cell receptor beta chains sequenced from one sample in a study of metastatic and nonmetastatic thyroid tumors. Prior to thyroid surgery, none of the patients had received any treatment. MiXCR re-clonotyped the PCR reads for TCRdb. The table records 34,000 or so clones, 35% of them present only once. Sequencing was performed on tumor tissue. These receptors were taken from a female donor with papillary thyroid cancer or a benign thyroid nodule (not recorded which). Some clones in this sample may be carry-over from other donors' samples.

The chain is built from TRBV5-4 and TRBJ1-3; 8 positions match TRBD1. The CDR3 totals 15 residues. The trim removed 4 bases at V and 3 bases at J, leaving 6 bases unmatched. Germline V gives CDR1 SGHNT, CDR2 YYREEE (reference sequence). The CDR3 nucleotides are TGTGCCAGCAGCGTACAGGGGGTCGATGGAAACACCATATATTTT. Translated, it gives CASSVQGVDGNTIYF.

A remark on this clone: At one boundary the junction diverges from the germline segment, which might be a read error. This sequence joins TRBV12-3 or TRBV12-4 and TRBJ1-3; tentative D call: TRBD1 (5 bases). This CDR3 has 16 residues. This CDR3 reads CASSFLSGGSGNSIYF. Here the CDR3 DNA reads TGTGCCAGCAGTTTTCTTTCTGGGGGATCAGGAAACTCCATATATTTT.

V is TRBV24-1 and J is TRBJ2-1; 7 bases are shared with TRBD1. Germline CDR1 and CDR2: KGHDR and SFDVKD. This CDR3 is built from 16 residues. V shed 3 bases, J shed 9 bases, and the junction held 13 bases outside the gene matches. The CDR3 region has the DNA TGTGCCACCAGTGATACCCGACAGGGTCCCGCGCTTGAGCAGTTCTTC. Amino acid sequence: CATSDTRQGPALEQFF.

V gene TRBV7-9 combines with J gene TRBJ2-2, with a possible D match to TRBD2 (6 bases). This CDR3 is 15 amino acids long. Germline V gene sequence: CDR1 SEHNR, CDR2 FQNEAQ (reference sequence). The germline V and J ends were trimmed by 3 bases and 9 bases, with 17 bases remaining between them. The CDR3 coding sequence is TGTGCCAGCAGCTTTTGGGGGGAAGGTAACCGGGAGCTGTTTTTT. This gives the protein CASSFWGEGNRELFF.

The genes are TRBV19 and TRBJ2-7, with a possible D match to TRBD2 (6 bases). The V gene's germline CDR1 is LNHDA and CDR2 SQIVND (reference sequence). CDR3 size: 17 residues. Trimming stripped 3 bases from V and 4 bases from J, with 22 bases between. The DNA of the CDR3 is TGTGCCAGTAGTATTATCTCCTTGGGCGGGATTCCGTACGAGCAGTACTTC. Residues: CASSIISLGGIPYEQYF.

The chain couples TRBV27 to TRBJ2-1; D may match TRBD1 or TRBD2 (5 bases each). The CDR3 runs to 15 residues. The ends were cut back, 2 bases at V and 4 bases at J, with 12 bases in the middle. Germline V CDR1 and CDR2: MNHEY, SMNVEV (reference sequence). The CDR3 DNA follows: TGTGCCAGCAGTTTAACGGGGCCACCGTACAATGAGCAGTTCTTC. It encodes CASSLTGPPYNEQFF.